The sequence of this T cell receptor delta chain was determined in a study of γδ T cells in repeated Plasmodium falciparum infection. Vgamma9/Vdelta2+ and Vdelta2-negative gammadelta T cells were flow-sorted from PBMC for bulk sequencing. Study results and limitations: Over time and infection, Vgamma9/Vdelta2+ repertoires remained highly stable and polyclonal. Compared with Australian children, Malian Vdelta2-negative repertoires seemed more clonal, less diverse, less shared.

The CDR3 totals 19 residues. CDR1 TSWWSYY and CDR2 QGS come from the germline V gene. Comment on this clone: Its antigen is still unknown. This may be a read error: a much more frequent sequence differs by one nucleotide.

TCRdb re-called clones from the multiplex PCR reads using CATT. The repertoire holds 80,000 to 95,000 delta-chain clones, roughly 1.4% seen once, with roughly 9.5% in the top ten. The sequencing input was gamma-delta T cells from blood. The chain recombines TRDV1 with TRDJ1; weak D call: TRDD2 (5 bases). The sequence was collected from a pool of human donors (malaria-infected and uninfected, not separated). CDR3 sequence reads: CALGEPLNPSPYFTDKLIF. CDR3 nucleotides: TGTGCTCTTGGGGAACCCCTCAACCCGTCCCCCTACTTTACCGATAAGCTCATCTTT.